This TCR beta chain was captured in a study of response to subunit inactivated influenza vaccine. Broader study findings: Authors proposed each seasonal influenza vaccination draws in few new T cells.

TCRdb analysed the RT-PCR reads with MiXCR anew, one entry per CDR3 protein. Of more than 450,000 distinct CDR3 sequences listed, 7.6% are singletons. The CDR3 contains 15 residues. Germline CDR1 is DFQATT and CDR2 is SNEGSKA (reference sequence). The junction had 16 bases not matched to a gene; V was cut back by 6 bases and J by 6 bases. This clonotype has only a few counts. What it binds is not known. The material sequenced was PBMCs from blood, taken roughly 24 months after vaccination. This clonotype was sampled from a man between 50 and 75 years old who received an inactivated influenza vaccine. The rearrangement joins TRBV20-1 to TRBJ2-7, with 8 bases matching TRBD2. The chain's CDR3 is CSAPAPSGSRREQYF. In nucleotides, the CDR3 is TGCAGTGCGCCCGCCCCCAGCGGGAGTAGACGCGAGCAGTACTTC.